Shown below are 11 T cell receptor beta chains from a single sample sequenced in a study of human versus mouse CDR3 diversity and MHC coevolution. Method: immunoSEQ multiplex PCR; TCRdb's copy keeps in-frame clones and lacks some. Here the sample spans 86,000 or so clones, 85% to 95% being singletons. The sample was naive CD4+ T cells from blood. As for subset: CD45RO-negative CD62L-positive naive CD4 T cells. All receptors derive from a person between 30 and 69 years old in good health.

The chain employs TRBV6-6 and TRBJ1-1, with D tentatively TRBD1 (6 bases). CDR1 and CDR2 (germline): MNHNY, SVGAGI (reference sequence). Deletions cut 6 bases from V and 1 base from J, with 15 bases between. The CDR3 contains 15 residues. The CDR3 loop reads CASRGQPRANTEAFF. CDR3 DNA: TGTGCCAGCAGGGGACAACCGAGGGCGAACACTGAAGCTTTCTTT.

The rearrangement joins TRBV7-2 to TRBJ2-1; D might be TRBD2 (6 bases). Per the germline V gene, CDR1 is SGHTA and CDR2 is FQGNSA. The CDR3 runs to 13 residues. The V and J ends lost 7 bases and 6 bases respectively, with 13 bases between them. CDR3 in amino acids: CASNLRGTNEQFF. Here the CDR3 DNA reads TGTGCCAGCAACCTTCGCGGGACCAATGAGCAGTTCTTC.

CDR3 nucleotides: TGTGCCAGCAGCTTAATCGGGGAGTCGACTGAAGCTTTCTTT. It encodes CASSLIGESTEAFF. The J gene is TRBJ1-1, the V gene TRBV7-9, with D unclear. CDR1 and CDR2 from the germline V gene are SEHNR and FQNEAQ (reference sequence). The V end lost 2 bases, the J end lost 5 bases, and 12 bases lay between the germline ends. The CDR3 runs to 14 residues.

Comments on this clone: Other DNA sequences in the sample encode the same CDR3. The chain is built from TRBV9 and TRBJ2-7, with D uncertain. The V end lost 0 bases, the J end lost 3 bases, and 7 bases lay between the germline ends. CDR3 length: 13 amino acids. Germline-derived CDR1 and CDR2 are SGDLS and YYNGEE. CDR3 in amino acids: CASSVGQDYEQYF. CDR3 sequence (DNA): TGTGCCAGCAGCGTAGGGCAGGACTACGAGCAGTACTTC. Supplemented by reference TRBV9 and TRBJ2-7, the full variable domain reads DSGVTQTPKHLITATGQRVTLRCSPRSGDLSVYWYQQSLDQGLQFLIQYYNGEERAKGNILERFSAQQFPDLHSELNLSSLELGDSALYFCASSVGQDYEQYFGPGTRLTVT.

The chain employs TRBV6-6 and TRBJ1-2; TRBD1 aligns across 7 bases. Germline values: CDR1 MNHNY, CDR2 SVGAGI (reference sequence). V was pared by 8 bases and J by 3 bases, with 6 bases of the junction left unmatched. The CDR3 spans 13 residues. The DNA for the CDR3 is TGTGCCAGCTCCCGGACAGGCGACTATGGCTACACCTTC. This translates into CASSRTGDYGYTF.

The chain carries TRBV6-5 and TRBJ1-1; D is possibly TRBD1 (5 bases). CDR1 is MNHEY, CDR2 SVGAGI, per germline. The CDR3 has 16 amino acids. Trimming took off 0 bases at V and 2 bases at J, with 13 bases between the two ends. CDR3 in amino acids: CASSYSGGRGNTEAFF. The DNA for the CDR3 is TGTGCCAGCAGTTACTCAGGCGGTAGGGGTAACACTGAAGCTTTCTTT.

The J gene is TRBJ1-1, the V gene TRBV4-1; tentatively, D is TRBD1 (5 bases). This CDR3 has 18 amino acids. V lost 1 base and J lost 1, with 19 bases in between. Germline assignment: CDR1 MGHRA and CDR2 YSYEKL. The CDR3 region is CASSQAIGAGGGNTEAFF. For the CDR3, the DNA is TGCGCCAGCAGCCAAGCAATCGGGGCTGGGGGGGGGAACACTGAAGCTTTCTTT.

The V and J genes are TRBV6-6 and TRBJ2-2, with 8 positions matching TRBD2. CDR1 and CDR2 from the germline V gene are MNHNY and SVGAGI (reference sequence). V gave up 6 bases and J gave up 6 bases; unmatched junction bases: 6. CDR3 length equals 14 residues. The CDR3 loop reads CASSPPGGSGELFF. CDR3 DNA sequence: TGTGCCAGCAGCCCCCCGGGAGGGTCCGGGGAGCTGTTTTTT.

The V gene is TRBV7-3, the J gene TRBJ2-1; 12 bases agree with TRBD2. The CDR3 extends over 15 amino acids. The trim removed 5 bases at V and 7 bases at J, leaving 6 bases unmatched. Per the germline V gene, CDR1 is SGHTA and CDR2 is FQGTGA. The CDR3 here is CASSPGLAGINEQFF. The CDR3 DNA sequence: TGTGCCAGCAGCCCCGGACTAGCGGGAATAAATGAGCAGTTCTTC.

The V and J genes are TRBV6-5 and TRBJ1-1; weak D call: TRBD1 (6 bases). The germline gives CDR1 MNHEY, CDR2 SVGAGI. V lost 6 bases to trimming and J lost 1 base, with 12 bases between them. The CDR3 totals 14 residues. Here the CDR3 reads CASSSPRGNTEAFF. The CDR3 coding sequence is TGTGCCAGCAGCTCTCCCAGGGGGAACACTGAAGCTTTCTTT.

V usage is TRBV19 and J usage is TRBJ2-1; D ambiguous. V was trimmed by 3 bases and J by 2 bases, leaving 5 bases between them. The germline CDR1 and CDR2 sequences are LNHDA and SQIVND (reference sequence). This CDR3 is 13 amino acids long. This CDR3 reads CASSIVAYNEQFF. The CDR3 nucleotides are TGTGCCAGTAGTATCGTCGCCTACAATGAGCAGTTCTTC.